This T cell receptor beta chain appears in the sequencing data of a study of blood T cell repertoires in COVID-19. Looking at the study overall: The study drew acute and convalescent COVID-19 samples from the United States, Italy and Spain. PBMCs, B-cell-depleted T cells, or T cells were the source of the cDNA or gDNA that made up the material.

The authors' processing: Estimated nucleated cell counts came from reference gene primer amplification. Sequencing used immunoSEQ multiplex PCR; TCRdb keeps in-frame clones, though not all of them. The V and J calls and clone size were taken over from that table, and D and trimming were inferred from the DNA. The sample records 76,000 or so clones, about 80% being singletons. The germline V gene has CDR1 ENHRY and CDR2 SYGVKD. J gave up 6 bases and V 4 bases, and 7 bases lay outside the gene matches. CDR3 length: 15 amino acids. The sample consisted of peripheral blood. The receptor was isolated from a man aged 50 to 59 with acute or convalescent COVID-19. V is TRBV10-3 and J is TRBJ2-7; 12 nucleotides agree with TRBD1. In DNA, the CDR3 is TGTGCCATCAGTGGGGGACAGGGGGCCTACCTCGAGCAGTACTTC. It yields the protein CAISGGQGAYLEQYF.